One sample yielded the 29 T cell receptor beta chains listed below, sequenced in a study of T-cell reconstitution after alpha-beta-depleted transplantation in children. Researchers prepared the TCRbeta library using unique molecular identifiers, the study reports. TCRdb called the PCR reads again in MiXCR, with one record for every CDR3 protein. The sample contains 500,000 to 750,000 distinct CDR3 sequences, 20% to 30% of which appear only once. The sample consisted of PBMCs, taken before TCRalphabeta/CD19-depleted stem cell transplant. These receptors were taken from a boy under three years old with Wiskott-Aldrich syndrome, due to receive a stem cell transplant.

CDR3 in DNA: TGTGCCAGCAGCTCGAAAACAGAGACCCAGTACTTC. Amino acids: CASSSKTETQYF. The V and J genes are TRBV7-9 and TRBJ2-5, with D uncertain. With 4 bases removed from V and 4 bases from J, the gap between germline ends came to 7 bases. Germline CDR1 reads SEHNR; CDR2 reads FQNEAQ (reference sequence). The CDR3 is made up of 12 amino acids.

This clonotype appeared a few times. The gene calls are TRBV29-1 and TRBJ2-5, with 11 bases that match TRBD2. This CDR3 has 14 amino acids. V lost 4 bases to trimming and J lost 5 bases; unmatched junction nucleotides: 6. CDR1 is SQVTM and CDR2 is ANQGSEA in the germline V gene. The CDR3 DNA is TGCAGCGTTGCGGGACTAGCGGCGCTGGAGACCCAGTACTTC. The encoded protein is CSVAGLAALETQYF.

Here the CDR3 reads CASGQGHSLMLETQYF. The CDR3 coding sequence is TGTGCCAGCGGACAAGGACATTCCCTGATGTTGGAGACCCAGTACTTC. The V call is TRBV6-1, the J call TRBJ2-5, with D maybe TRBD1 (5 bases). Trimming stripped 8 bases from V and 5 bases from J, with 24 bases between. The CDR3 is made up of 16 amino acids. Germline V gene lookup returns CDR1 MNHNS and CDR2 SASEGT.

CDR3 sequence: CASSFRTGTTGANVLTF. CDR3 DNA sequence: TGTGCCAGCAGTTTCAGGACAGGGACCACTGGGGCCAACGTCCTGACTTTC. The gene calls are TRBV27 and TRBJ2-6; 8 bases are a match to TRBD1. The CDR3 sequence is 17 residues long. Trimming at V came to 3 bases and at J to 2 bases, leaving 6 bases not matched to a gene. In germline, CDR1 is MNHEY, CDR2 SMNVEV (reference sequence). Combining the CDR3 with reference TRBV27 and TRBJ2-6 gives the whole variable domain EAQVTQNPRYLITVTGKKLTVTCSQNMNHEYMSWYRQDPGLGLRQIYYSMNVEVTDKGDVPEGYKVSRKEKRNFPLILESPSPNQTSLYFCASSFRTGTTGANVLTFGAGSRLTVL.

This clonotype has more than one count but fewer than ten. V usage is TRBV15 and J usage is TRBJ2-1; TRBD2 aligns across 8 bases. The CDR3 runs to 15 residues. The trim removed 5 bases at V and 0 bases at J, leaving 3 bases unmatched. Germline CDR1 is LNHNV and CDR2 is YYDKDF (reference sequence). CDR3 residues: CATSLSGSSYNEQFF. The DNA for the CDR3 is TGTGCCACCAGCCTAAGCGGGAGCTCCTACAATGAGCAGTTCTTC.

The chain combines TRBV28 with TRBJ2-1, with 10 bases aligning to TRBD1. Trimming took 7 bases from V and 5 from J; bases not matched to a gene: 5. CDR1 and CDR2 from the germline V gene are MDHEN and SYDVKM. This CDR3 is 14 amino acids long. The DNA for the CDR3 is TGTGCCAGCACCCGGACAGGGGGGAACAATGAGCAGTTCTTC. It encodes CASTRTGGNNEQFF.

This clonotype came up a few times. The chain carries TRBV10-3 and TRBJ1-4; D unresolved. Trimming removed 0 bases from V and 2 bases from J, with 4 bases in between. Germline CDR1 is ENHRY and CDR2 is SYGVKD. The CDR3 length is 14 residues. CDR3 coding DNA: TGTGCCATCAGTGAGTCAGTGACTAATGAAAAACTGTTTTTT. It codes for CAISESVTNEKLFF.

The rearrangement uses TRBV7-2 and TRBJ2-4; D may be TRBD1 (5 bases). The V gene lost 4 bases and the J gene lost 7 bases, with 23 bases spanning the gap. CDR1 and CDR2 from the germline V gene are SGHTA and FQGNSA. The CDR3 covers 17 residues. The CDR3 DNA follows: TGTGCCAGCAGCTCGACCGGCCTTACCGACAGAATGAACATTCAGTACTTC. This sequence encodes CASSSTGLTDRMNIQYF. The complete variable domain, with remaining parts taken from reference TRBV7-2 and TRBJ2-4, reads GAGVSQSPSNKVTEKGKDVELRCDPISGHTALYWYRQSLGQGLEFLIYFQGNSAPDKSGLPSDRFSAERTGGSVSTLTIQRTQQEDSAVYLCASSSTGLTDRMNIQYFGAGTRLSVL.

This clonotype appeared a few times. The genes are TRBV10-3 and TRBJ2-3; perhaps TRBD1 as D (5 bases). This CDR3 spans 13 amino acids. Germline V gene data show CDR1 as ENHRY and CDR2 as SYGVKD. V was shortened by 6 bases and J by 1 base, with 8 bases between the two germline ends. For the CDR3, the DNA is TGTGCCATCAGCCCGACAGGCACAGATACGCAGTATTTT. Translating gives CAISPTGTDTQYF.

Here the CDR3 DNA reads TGTGCCACCAGTGTCACCCGGGACGTCCAAGAGACCCAGTACTTC. It encodes CATSVTRDVQETQYF. The genes are TRBV24-1 and TRBJ2-5; D might be TRBD1 or TRBD2, each matching 5 bases. Germline assignment: CDR1 KGHDR and CDR2 SFDVKD. The germline V and J ends were trimmed by 5 bases and 1 base, with 13 bases remaining between them. The CDR3 sequence is 15 residues long.

This chain joins TRBV5-1 and TRBJ2-7; D ambiguous. Germline V gene data show CDR1 as SGHRS and CDR2 as YFSETQ. V lost 3 bases and J 3 bases, leaving 10 bases between the germline ends. The CDR3 has 13 residues. The CDR3 nucleotides read TGCGCCAGCAGCTCAACTGGGATCTACGAGCAGTACTTC. It is translated as CASSSTGIYEQYF.

The chain recombines TRBV6-1 with TRBJ2-6; D not resolved. The CDR3 covers 15 residues. Germline CDR1 is MNHNS and CDR2 is SASEGT. V lost 4 bases and J lost 3, with 10 bases in between. The CDR3 bases are TGTGCCAGCAGTGTAGAGGCCCTTGGGGCCAACGTCCTGACTTTC. As protein: CASSVEALGANVLTF.

This clonotype was counted between two and nine times. The gene calls are TRBV20-1 and TRBJ2-1, with D perhaps assigned TRBD1 or TRBD2 (5 bases each). CDR1 is DFQATT, CDR2 SNEGSKA, per germline (reference sequence). The ends were cut back, 1 base at V and 0 bases at J, with 10 bases in the middle. The CDR3 sequence is 15 residues long. CDR3 sequence reads: CSARVPGASYNEQFF. The DNA for the CDR3 is TGCAGTGCTAGAGTCCCCGGGGCCTCCTACAATGAGCAGTTCTTC.

This rearrangement joins TRBV12-3 or TRBV12-4 to TRBJ1-5; 7 bases fit TRBD1. This CDR3 has 15 residues. V was pared by 5 bases and J by 0 bases, with 4 bases of the junction left unmatched. The CDR3 is CASSAGGYSNQPQHF. CDR3 DNA sequence: TGTGCCAGCAGTGCAGGGGGGTATAGCAATCAGCCCCAGCATTTT.

The chain links TRBV5-1 to TRBJ2-7; 7 nucleotides match TRBD1. CDR1 and CDR2 from the germline V gene are SGHRS and YFSETQ. The V gene end was trimmed by 4 bases and the J gene end by 1 base; junction bases not matched to a gene: 8. The CDR3 spans 15 residues. The CDR3 reads CASSRSTGASYEQYF. The CDR3 DNA is TGCGCCAGCAGCCGTTCTACAGGGGCGTCCTACGAGCAGTACTTC.

This clonotype has only a few counts. The chain combines TRBV11-2 with TRBJ2-5, with a weak D call TRBD2 (7 bases). The V end lost 5 bases, the J end lost 3 bases, and 13 bases lay between the germline ends. Germline V lookup: CDR1 SGHAT, CDR2 FQNNGV. The CDR3 covers 14 residues. The chain's CDR3 is CASSQGRGEETQYF. In nucleotides, the CDR3 is TGTGCCAGCAGCCAGGGGAGGGGGGAAGAGACCCAGTACTTC.

The rearrangement joins TRBV20-1 to TRBJ2-1, with 9 bases lining up with TRBD2. The V segment lost 3 bases and the J segment 5 bases; nucleotides outside the gene matches: 5. CDR3 length equals 14 residues. CDR1 and CDR2 from the germline V gene are DFQATT and SNEGSKA (reference sequence). The CDR3 loop is CSASLAGSHNEQFF. The CDR3 bases are TGCAGTGCTAGCCTAGCGGGATCCCACAATGAGCAGTTCTTC.

There are a few counts of this clonotype. The chain uses TRBV7-2 and TRBJ2-3, with 7 positions matching TRBD2. CDR1 SGHTA and CDR2 FQGNSA come from the germline V gene. This CDR3 region has 16 residues. With V trimmed by 1 base and J by 5 bases, 9 bases remained unmatched. The CDR3 DNA reads as TGTGCCAGCAGCTTAGTAGGGGCGGGAGTGGTAGATACGCAGTATTTT. Its protein product is CASSLVGAGVVDTQYF.

The chain joins TRBV20-1 to TRBJ2-7; D call uncertain. Germline V CDR1 and CDR2: DFQATT, SNEGSKA (reference sequence). V lost 3 bases to trimming and J lost 6 bases, with 15 bases between them. This CDR3 comprises 13 residues. The CDR3, as DNA: TGCAGTGCTAGTCCCGAACATTACCGCGAGCAGTACTTC. Translation gives CSASPEHYREQYF.

The chain uses TRBV10-3 and TRBJ2-2, with a possible D match to TRBD2 (5 bases). The CDR3 runs 14 residues. The V end was cut by 6 bases, the J end by 0 bases, with 8 bases between. In germline, CDR1 is ENHRY, CDR2 SYGVKD. The CDR3 here is CAIRTTANTGELFF. In nucleotides, the CDR3 is TGTGCCATCAGGACTACCGCGAACACCGGGGAGCTGTTTTTT.

Only a few counts were recorded for this clonotype. This chain links TRBV20-1 with TRBJ2-5; D gene ambiguous. V lost 0 bases and J 1 base, leaving 6 bases between the germline ends. CDR1 is DFQATT, CDR2 SNEGSKA, per germline (reference sequence). The CDR3 consists of 13 residues. This chain's CDR3 is CSARDLIQETQYF. Written as DNA, the CDR3 is TGCAGTGCTAGAGATCTGATCCAAGAGACCCAGTACTTC.

The chain links TRBV5-1 to TRBJ1-1; D is unclear. The CDR3 is 14 residues long. CDR1 and CDR2 from the germline V gene are SGHRS and YFSETQ. The V end lost 5 bases, the J end lost 1 base, and 12 bases lay between the germline ends. CDR3 nucleotide sequence: TGCGCCAGCAGAGCCAGGACGGGGAACACTGAAGCTTTCTTT. Amino acids: CASRARTGNTEAFF.

The chain carries TRBV5-1 and TRBJ2-7, with D perhaps matching TRBD1 or TRBD2 (6 bases each). The CDR3 length is 13 residues. Germline V gives CDR1 SGHRS, CDR2 YFSETQ. Trimming removed 6 bases at V and 3 bases at J, with 13 bases between. The CDR3 protein is CASKEGQLYEQYF. CDR3 DNA sequence: TGCGCCAGCAAGGAGGGACAACTCTACGAGCAGTACTTC.

This clonotype has more than one count but fewer than ten. The chain links TRBV9 to TRBJ2-5, with unresolved D. Trimming left V 1 base short and J 2 bases short, with 6 bases between. CDR1 and CDR2 from the germline V gene are SGDLS and YYNGEE. CDR3 length equals 13 residues. The CDR3: CASSVRQQETQYF. In nucleotides, the CDR3 is TGTGCCAGCAGCGTACGCCAGCAAGAGACCCAGTACTTC.

This clonotype was seen more than once but under ten times. The chain combines TRBV20-1 with TRBJ2-5; TRBD2 matches 11 bases. This CDR3 region has 15 residues. J was trimmed by 1 base and V by 3 bases; bases with no gene match: 4. The germline CDR1 and CDR2 sequences are DFQATT and SNEGSKA (reference sequence). The CDR3 protein is CSASRGLAGQETQYF. The CDR3 DNA sequence: TGCAGTGCTAGTCGTGGACTAGCGGGCCAAGAGACCCAGTACTTC.

J is TRBJ1-1 and V is TRBV7-3; tentative D call: TRBD1 (6 bases). V lost 10 bases and J 4 bases, leaving 19 bases between the germline ends. Germline V gene sequence: CDR1 SGHTA, CDR2 FQGTGA. The CDR3 is made up of 14 amino acids. The CDR3 here is CATATTRGSTEAFF. The CDR3 bases are TGTGCCACCGCCACAACCAGGGGTTCCACTGAAGCTTTCTTT.

This clonotype was seen a handful of times. This sequence joins TRBV5-1 and TRBJ2-1, with 9 bases identical to TRBD1. With 4 bases clipped from V and 4 bases from J, the junction kept 12 bases outside the gene matches. Germline CDR1 is SGHRS and CDR2 is YFSETQ. The CDR3 covers 17 residues. The CDR3, as DNA: TGCGCCAGCAGCGCTGGGACAGGGAGAATAGGGTACAATGAGCAGTTCTTC. Amino acids: CASSAGTGRIGYNEQFF.

This clonotype was seen a handful of times. This sequence joins TRBV18 and TRBJ2-1, with 8 positions matching TRBD2. This CDR3 spans 16 amino acids. Germline CDR1 reads KGHSH; CDR2 reads LQKENI. Germline trimming cut 2 bases from V and 0 bases from J; bases unmatched to any gene: 3. CDR3 nucleotides: TGTGCCAGCTCACCAGGGAGCGGGAGCTCCTACAATGAGCAGTTCTTC. Its protein is CASSPGSGSSYNEQFF.

This clonotype came up a few times. The chain links TRBV7-8 to TRBJ2-7, with 12 bases identical to TRBD1. CDR1 SGHVS and CDR2 FQNEAQ come from the germline V gene. This CDR3 has 19 amino acids. Trimming at V came to 5 bases and at J to 2 bases, leaving 16 bases not matched to a gene. This CDR3 is CASSPDLGQGAISAYEQYF. CDR3 in DNA: TGTGCCAGCAGCCCAGACTTGGGACAGGGGGCTATTAGTGCCTACGAGCAGTACTTC.